This T cell receptor beta chain was recovered during a study of tissue T cells after allogeneic stem cell transplantation. Time point in this sample: mouse harvest day 14 after allogeneic transplant. Each mouse received 10^7 T-cell-depleted marrow cells plus 10^6 splenic CD5+ T cells by tail vein. This mouse GVHD model was MHC-mismatched B6 to BALB/c, profiled day 7 or 14. TCRdb's copy holds only in-frame clones and misses some; the assay was immunoSEQ multiplex PCR. The sample holds a few thousand clones, roughly 48% seen once. Germline CDR1 SGHLS, CDR2 HYDKME. V shed 0 bases and J 7 bases; nucleotides not matched to a gene: 0. The CDR3 consists of 13 residues. Details on this clone: Its antigen is as yet unknown. Mouse names are used for the genes. The observed sequence ends 1 residue before the CDR3 terminus, with the missing tail filled in from the germline J gene.

Study-level findings and limits: Anatomically similar tissues had similar TCR repertoires within each patient.

This sequence originates from a female BALB/c mouse given C57BL/6 T cells with graft-versus-host disease after an allogeneic hematopoietic cell transplant. The gene calls are TRBV12-2 and TRBJ2-1, with 9 bases that match TRBD1. The sample taken for sequencing was gut tissue. CDR3 DNA, as far as it was read: TGTGCCAGCTCTCTCACAGGGGGCGCTGAGCAGTTC. Translated: CASSLTGGAEQF. The entire CDR3 is CASSLTGGAEQFF. Full variable domain (rest looked up from reference TRBV12-2 and TRBJ2-1): NSGVVQSPRYIIKGKGERSILKCIPISGHLSVAWYQQTQGQELKFFIQHYDKMERDKGNLPSRFSVQQFDDYHSEMNMSALELEDSAVYFCASSLTGGAEQFFGPGTRLTVL.